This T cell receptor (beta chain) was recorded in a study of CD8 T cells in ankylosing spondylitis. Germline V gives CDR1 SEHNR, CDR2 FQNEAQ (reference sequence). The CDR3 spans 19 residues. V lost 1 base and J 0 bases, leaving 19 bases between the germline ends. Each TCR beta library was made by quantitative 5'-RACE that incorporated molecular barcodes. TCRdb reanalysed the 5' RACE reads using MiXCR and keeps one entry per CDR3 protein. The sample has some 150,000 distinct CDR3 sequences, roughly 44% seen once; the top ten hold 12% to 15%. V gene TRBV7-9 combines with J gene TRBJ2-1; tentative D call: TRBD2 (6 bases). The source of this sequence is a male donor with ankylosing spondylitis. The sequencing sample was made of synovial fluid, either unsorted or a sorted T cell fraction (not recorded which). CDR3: CASSLGGVAPASSYNEQFF. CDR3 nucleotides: TGTGCCAGCAGCTTAGGCGGGGTAGCGCCTGCGAGCTCCTACAATGAGCAGTTCTTC.